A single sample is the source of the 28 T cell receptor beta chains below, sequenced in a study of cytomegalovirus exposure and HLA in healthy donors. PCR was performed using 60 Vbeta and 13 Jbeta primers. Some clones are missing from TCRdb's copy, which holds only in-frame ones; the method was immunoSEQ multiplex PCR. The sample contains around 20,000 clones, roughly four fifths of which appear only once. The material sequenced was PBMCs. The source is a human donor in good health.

The CDR3 sequence is CASSEASWTGAYEQYF. The CDR3, as DNA: TGTGCCAGCAGTGAAGCTTCCTGGACAGGGGCCTACGAGCAGTACTTC. This chain connects TRBV2 to TRBJ2-7, with TRBD1 matching 9 bases. Per the germline V gene, CDR1 is SNHLY and CDR2 is FYNNEI. This CDR3 has 16 amino acids. The J segment lost 2 bases and the V segment lost 0 bases, leaving 5 bases of the junction unmatched.

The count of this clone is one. CDR3 bases: TGTGCTAGTGGCCGCGACAGGGGTCACACAGATACGCAGTATTTT. Its translation is CASGRDRGHTDTQYF. The chain is built from TRBV12-5 and TRBJ2-3; 8 bases match TRBD1. The CDR3 has 15 residues. V shed 6 bases and J 2 bases; nucleotides not matched to a gene: 7. CDR1 is LGHNT, CDR2 FRNRAP, per germline.

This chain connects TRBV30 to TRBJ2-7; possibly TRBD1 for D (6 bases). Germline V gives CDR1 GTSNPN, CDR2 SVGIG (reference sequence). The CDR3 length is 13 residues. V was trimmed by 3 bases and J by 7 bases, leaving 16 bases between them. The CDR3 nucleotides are TGTGCCTGGAGATGGGGGCCGTATACGGAGCAGTACTTC. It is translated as CAWRWGPYTEQYF.

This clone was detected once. The CDR3 nucleotides read TGTGCCAGTAGTATAGGTCTAGCGGGAGGGAACTACGAGCAGTACTTC. Residues: CASSIGLAGGNYEQYF. The chain recombines TRBV19 with TRBJ2-7; the match to TRBD2 covers 12 bases. Germline CDR1 is LNHDA and CDR2 is SQIVND (reference sequence). Losses at the gene ends were 1 base for V and 3 bases for J; bases not matched to a gene: 4. The CDR3 is 16 residues long.

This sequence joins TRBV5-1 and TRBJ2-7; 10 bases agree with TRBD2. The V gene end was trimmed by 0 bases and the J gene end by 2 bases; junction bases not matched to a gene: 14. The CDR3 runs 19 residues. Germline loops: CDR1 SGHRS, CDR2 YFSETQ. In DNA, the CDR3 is TGCGCCAGCAGCTTGGAGGCTAGCGGGGGCCCTCGCCTGGCCTACGAGCAGTACTTC. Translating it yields CASSLEASGGPRLAYEQYF.

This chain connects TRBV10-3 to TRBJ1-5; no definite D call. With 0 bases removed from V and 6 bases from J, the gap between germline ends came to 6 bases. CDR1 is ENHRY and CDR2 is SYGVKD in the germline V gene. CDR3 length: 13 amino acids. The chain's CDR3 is CAISESTRQPQHF. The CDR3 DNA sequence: TGTGCCATCAGTGAGTCGACACGTCAGCCCCAGCATTTT.

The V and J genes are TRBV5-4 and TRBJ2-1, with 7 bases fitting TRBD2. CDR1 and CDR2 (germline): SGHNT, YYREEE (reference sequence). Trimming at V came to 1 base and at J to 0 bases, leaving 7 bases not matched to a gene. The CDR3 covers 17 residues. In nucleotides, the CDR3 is TGTGCCAGCAGCTTGCAGCTAGCGGTACCCTCCTACAATGAGCAGTTCTTC. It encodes CASSLQLAVPSYNEQFF.

DNA for the CDR3: TGTGCCACCGCCTGGACTTCCAACGGGGAAAAACTGTTTTTT. Its protein product is CATAWTSNGEKLFF. The rearrangement joins TRBV15 to TRBJ1-4; D remains unclear. The CDR3 extends over 14 amino acids. Trimming left V 8 bases short and J 8 bases short, with 18 bases between. Germline CDR1 LNHNV, CDR2 YYDKDF (reference sequence).

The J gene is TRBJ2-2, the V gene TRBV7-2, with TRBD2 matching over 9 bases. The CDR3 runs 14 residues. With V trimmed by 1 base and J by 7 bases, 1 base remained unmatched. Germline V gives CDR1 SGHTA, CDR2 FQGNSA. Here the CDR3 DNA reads TGTGCCAGCAGCTTAGAGCGGGGGGTCGGGGAGCTGTTTTTT. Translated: CASSLERGVGELFF.

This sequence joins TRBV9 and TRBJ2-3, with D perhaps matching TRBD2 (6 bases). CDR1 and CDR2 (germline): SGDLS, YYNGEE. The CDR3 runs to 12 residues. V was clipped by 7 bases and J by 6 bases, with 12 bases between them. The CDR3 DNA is TGTGCCAGCGGTGGCGGGGCGGATACGCAGTATTTT. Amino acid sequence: CASGGGADTQYF.

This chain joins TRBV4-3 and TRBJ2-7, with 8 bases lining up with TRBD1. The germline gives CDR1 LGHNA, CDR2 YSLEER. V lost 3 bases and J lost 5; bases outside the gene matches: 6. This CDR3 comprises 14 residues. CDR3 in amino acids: CASSHTQGEHEQYF. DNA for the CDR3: TGCGCCAGCAGCCACACACAGGGGGAGCACGAGCAGTACTTC.

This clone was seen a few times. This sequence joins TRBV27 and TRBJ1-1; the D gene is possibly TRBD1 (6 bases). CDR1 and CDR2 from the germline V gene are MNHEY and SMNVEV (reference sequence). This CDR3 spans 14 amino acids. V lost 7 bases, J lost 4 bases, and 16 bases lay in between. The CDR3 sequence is CASTPRGVSTEAFF. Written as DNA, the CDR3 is TGTGCCAGCACCCCCAGGGGTGTCAGCACTGAAGCTTTCTTT.

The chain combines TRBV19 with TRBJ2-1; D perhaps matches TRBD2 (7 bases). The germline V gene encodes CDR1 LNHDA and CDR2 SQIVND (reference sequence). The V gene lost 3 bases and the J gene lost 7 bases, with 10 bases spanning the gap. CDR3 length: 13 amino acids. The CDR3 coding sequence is TGTGCCAGTAGTATGGGGGGGCGGAATGAGCAGTTCTTC. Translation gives CASSMGGRNEQFF.

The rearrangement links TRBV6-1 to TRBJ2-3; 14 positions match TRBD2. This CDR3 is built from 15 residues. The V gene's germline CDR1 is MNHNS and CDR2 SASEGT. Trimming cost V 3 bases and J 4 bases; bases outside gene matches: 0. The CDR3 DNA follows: TGTGCCAGCAGTGAGACTAGCGGGGGGGCAGATACGCAGTATTTT. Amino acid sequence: CASSETSGGADTQYF.

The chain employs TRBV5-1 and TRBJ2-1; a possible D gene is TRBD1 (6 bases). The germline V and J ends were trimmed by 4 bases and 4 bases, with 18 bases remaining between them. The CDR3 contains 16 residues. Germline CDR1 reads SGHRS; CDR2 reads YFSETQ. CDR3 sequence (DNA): TGCGCCAGCAGCGCGACGACAGGCGGAAAATACAATGAGCAGTTCTTC. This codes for CASSATTGGKYNEQFF.

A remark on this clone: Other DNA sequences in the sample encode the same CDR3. CDR3: CSAGQSPHEGYTF. CDR3 coding DNA: TGCAGCGCTGGACAGAGCCCCCATGAGGGCTACACCTTC. The chain is built from TRBV29-1 and TRBJ1-2, with a possible D match to TRBD1 (6 bases). The V end was cut by 7 bases, the J end by 8 bases, with 20 bases between. Germline assignment: CDR1 SQVTM and CDR2 ANQGSEA. CDR3 length equals 13 residues.

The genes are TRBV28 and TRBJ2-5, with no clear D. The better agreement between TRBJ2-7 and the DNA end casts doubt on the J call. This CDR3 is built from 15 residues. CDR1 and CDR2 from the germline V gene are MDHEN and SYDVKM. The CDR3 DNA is TGTGCCAGCAGTTTAACTACGCAGTTTTCCTACGAGCAGTACTTC. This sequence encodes CASSLTTQFSYEQYF.

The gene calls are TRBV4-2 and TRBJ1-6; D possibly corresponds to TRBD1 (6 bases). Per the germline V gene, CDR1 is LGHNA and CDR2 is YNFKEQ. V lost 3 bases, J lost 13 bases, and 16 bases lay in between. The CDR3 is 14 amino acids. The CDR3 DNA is TGTGCCAGCAGCCAGCCCGGGACGGACAGCCCCCTCCACTTT. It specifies CASSQPGTDSPLHF.

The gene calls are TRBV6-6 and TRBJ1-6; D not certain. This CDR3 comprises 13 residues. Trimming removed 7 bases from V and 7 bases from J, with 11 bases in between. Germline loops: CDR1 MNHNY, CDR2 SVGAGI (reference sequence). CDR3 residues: CASTPRENSPLHF. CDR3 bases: TGTGCCAGCACCCCAAGGGAGAATTCACCCCTCCACTTT.

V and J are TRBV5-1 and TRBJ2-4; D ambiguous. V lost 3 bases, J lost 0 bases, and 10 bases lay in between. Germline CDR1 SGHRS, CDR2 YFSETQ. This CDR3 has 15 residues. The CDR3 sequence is CASSSGFLAKNIQYF. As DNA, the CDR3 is TGCGCCAGCAGCTCGGGTTTCCTAGCCAAAAACATTCAGTACTTC.

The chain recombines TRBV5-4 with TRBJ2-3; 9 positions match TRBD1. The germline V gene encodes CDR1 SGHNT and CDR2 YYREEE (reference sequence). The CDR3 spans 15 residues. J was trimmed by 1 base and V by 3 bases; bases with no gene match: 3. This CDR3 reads CASSSRDRGTDTQYF. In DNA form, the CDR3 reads TGTGCCAGCAGCTCCCGGGACAGGGGCACAGATACGCAGTATTTT.

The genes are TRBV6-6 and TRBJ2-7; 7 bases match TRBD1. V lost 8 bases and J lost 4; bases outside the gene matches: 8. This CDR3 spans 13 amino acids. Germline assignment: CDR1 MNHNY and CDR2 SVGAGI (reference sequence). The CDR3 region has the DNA TGTGCCAGCGCTGGACAGGCCGGGTACGAGCAGTACTTC. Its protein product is CASAGQAGYEQYF.

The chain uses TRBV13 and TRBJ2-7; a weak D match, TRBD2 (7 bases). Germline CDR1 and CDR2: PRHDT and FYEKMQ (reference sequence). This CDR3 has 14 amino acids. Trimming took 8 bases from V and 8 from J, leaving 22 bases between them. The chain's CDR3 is CASRRGGVESKQYF. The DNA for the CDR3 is TGTGCCAGCCGTAGGGGGGGGGTAGAAAGTAAGCAGTACTTC. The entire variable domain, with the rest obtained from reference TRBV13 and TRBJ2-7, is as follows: AAGVIQSPRHLIKEKRETATLKCYPIPRHDTVYWYQQGPGQDPQFLISFYEKMQSDKGSIPDRFSAQQFSDYHSELNMSSLELGDSALYFCASRRGGVESKQYFGPGTRLTVT.

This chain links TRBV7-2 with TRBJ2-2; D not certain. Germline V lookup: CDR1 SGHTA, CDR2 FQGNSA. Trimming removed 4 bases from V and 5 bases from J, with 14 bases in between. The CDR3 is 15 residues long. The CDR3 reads CASSSFTVVTGELFF. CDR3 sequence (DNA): TGTGCCAGCAGCTCCTTCACTGTTGTAACCGGGGAGCTGTTTTTT. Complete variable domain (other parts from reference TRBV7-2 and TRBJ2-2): GAGVSQSPSNKVTEKGKDVELRCDPISGHTALYWYRQSLGQGLEFLIYFQGNSAPDKSGLPSDRFSAERTGGSVSTLTIQRTQQEDSAVYLCASSSFTVVTGELFFGEGSRLTVL.

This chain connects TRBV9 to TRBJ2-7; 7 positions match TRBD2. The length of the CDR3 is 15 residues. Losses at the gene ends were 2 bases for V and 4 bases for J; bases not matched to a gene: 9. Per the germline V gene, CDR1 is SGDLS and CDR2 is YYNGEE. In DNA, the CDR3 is TGTGCCAGCAGCGTGGGGGGGGTGGGGGATTACGAGCAGTACTTC. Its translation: CASSVGGVGDYEQYF.

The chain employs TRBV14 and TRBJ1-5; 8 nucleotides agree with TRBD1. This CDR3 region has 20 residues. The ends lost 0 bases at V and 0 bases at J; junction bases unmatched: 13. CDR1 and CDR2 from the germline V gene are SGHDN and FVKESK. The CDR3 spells CASSQEIYQGARDSNQPQHF. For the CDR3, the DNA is TGTGCCAGCAGCCAAGAAATCTATCAGGGGGCGCGGGATAGCAATCAGCCCCAGCATTTT. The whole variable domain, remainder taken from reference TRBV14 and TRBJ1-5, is EAGVTQFPSHSVIEKGQTVTLRCDPISGHDNLYWYRRVMGKEIKFLLHFVKESKQDESGMPNNRFLAERTGGTYSTLKVQPAELEDSGVYFCASSQEIYQGARDSNQPQHFGDGTRLSIL.

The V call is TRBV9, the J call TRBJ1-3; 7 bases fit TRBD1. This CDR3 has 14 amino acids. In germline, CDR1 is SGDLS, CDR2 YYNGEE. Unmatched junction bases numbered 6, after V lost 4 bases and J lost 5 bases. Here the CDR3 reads CASSPGGGRNTIYF. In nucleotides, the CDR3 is TGTGCCAGCAGCCCAGGGGGAGGCAGAAACACCATATATTTT.

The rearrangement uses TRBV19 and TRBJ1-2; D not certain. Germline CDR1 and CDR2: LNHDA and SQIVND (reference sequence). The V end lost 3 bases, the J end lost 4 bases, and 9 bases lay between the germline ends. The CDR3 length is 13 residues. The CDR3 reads CASSMVSGYGYTF. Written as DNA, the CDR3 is TGTGCCAGTAGTATGGTAAGCGGCTATGGCTACACCTTC.